This is a list of T cell receptor beta chains from one sample in a study of blood T cell repertoires in COVID-19. The table came from immunoSEQ multiplex PCR; TCRdb's copy has only in-frame clones and leaves some out. Of tens of thousands of clones detected, 83% appear once; the ten largest clones hold over 15%. Input material: peripheral blood. The origin of the receptors is a woman aged 60-75 years with acute or convalescent COVID-19. CDR3s include the opening cysteine and the closing phenylalanine or tryptophan. A D gene is named only where the DNA matches it firmly. Expanded clones get a size class; other rows say once, few or many, or leave the size out.

TRBD2 | . | TRBJ2-3 | TRBV4-1 | CASSQNSIAGGSTDTQYF | TGCGCCAGCAGCCAAAATAGTATCGCGGGAGGGAGCACAGATACGCAGTATTTT
TRBD1 | . | TRBJ2-7 | TRBV19 | CASSMGTGSLSYEQYF | TGTGCCAGTAGTATGGGGACAGGTTCTCTCTCCTACGAGCAGTACTTC
TRBD1 | . | TRBJ2-7 | TRBV6-5 | CASSYSRQGREQYF | TGTGCCAGCAGTTACTCAAGACAGGGGCGGGAGCAGTACTTC
TRBD1 | . | TRBJ1-5 | TRBV13 | CASSRWTGDPYSNQPQHF | TGTGCCAGCAGTCGGTGGACAGGGGACCCATATAGCAATCAGCCCCAGCATTTT
. | few | TRBJ1-2 | TRBV6-1 | CASSDRDIYGYTF | TGTGCCAGCAGTGACAGGGACATCTATGGCTACACCTTC
TRBD1 | . | TRBJ2-5 | TRBV2 | CASSAGQGGETQYF | TGTGCCAGCAGTGCGGGACAGGGTGGGGAGACCCAGTACTTC
TRBD1 | . | TRBJ2-4 | TRBV5-4 | CASSSPQGAENIQYF | TGTGCCAGCAGCTCCCCCCAGGGGGCGGAAAACATTCAGTACTTC
. | . | TRBJ2-7 | TRBV10-3 | CAISGGYEQYF | TGTGCCATCAGCGGGGGCTACGAGCAGTACTTC
TRBD2 | few | TRBJ2-7 | TRBV29-1 | CSVSSGAYEQYF | TGCAGCGTTAGTAGCGGGGCCTACGAGCAGTACTTC
. | . | TRBJ1-2 | TRBV7-2 | CASSGGGNYGYTF | TGTGCCAGCAGCGGGGGGGGCAACTATGGCTACACCTTC
. | . | TRBJ1-3 | TRBV5-4 | CASSLNSGNTIYF | TGTGCCAGCAGTCTTAACTCTGGAAACACCATATATTTT
. | . | TRBJ2-1 | TRBV28 | CASSLYNEQFF | TGTGCCAGCAGTCTTTACAATGAGCAGTTCTTC
TRBD1 | . | TRBJ1-1 | TRBV11-3 | CASSLGQGAYTEAFF | TGTGCCAGCAGCTTAGGTCAGGGGGCCTACACTGAAGCTTTCTTT
. | . | TRBJ1-4 | TRBV6-6 | CATQWSGVGEKLFF | TGTGCCACACAGTGGTCAGGGGTTGGTGAAAAACTGTTTTTT
. | . | TRBJ1-1 | TRBV7-3 | CASSPPSDGVHTEAFF | TGTGCCAGCAGCCCCCCGAGCGACGGGGTTCACACTGAAGCTTTCTTT
. | once | TRBJ2-2 | TRBV7-2 | CASSGGGPGVGELFF | TGTGCCAGCAGCGGTGGGGGACCAGGGGTCGGGGAGCTGTTTTTT
. | . | TRBJ1-1 | TRBV7-9 | CASSSQQGSTEAFF | TGTGCCAGCAGCTCCCAACAGGGAAGCACTGAAGCTTTCTTT
TRBD2 | once | TRBJ2-5 | TRBV6-2/TRBV6-3 | CASSYPPGRGALRTQYF | TGTGCCAGCAGTTATCCCCCGGGGCGGGGGGCCCTACGGACCCAGTACTTC
TRBD2 | . | TRBJ2-3 | TRBV5-4 | CASRLDLTSLEPDTQYF | TGTGCCAGCAGATTGGACCTGACTAGCCTAGAGCCGGATACGCAGTATTTT
. | . | TRBJ2-1 | TRBV27 | CASTRGPQSYNEQFF | TGTGCCAGCACGCGGGGACCACAATCCTACAATGAGCAGTTCTTC
TRBD1 | . | TRBJ2-7 | TRBV7-6 | CASSLEAGTGVYEQYF | TGTGCCAGCAGCTTAGAAGCCGGGACAGGGGTCTACGAGCAGTACTTC
. | . | TRBJ2-6 | TRBV19 | CASSRLGRDSGANVLTF | TGTGCCAGTAGTCGGCTGGGCAGGGACTCTGGGGCCAACGTCCTGACTTTC
. | . | TRBJ2-6 | TRBV19 | CASRDNPSYGANVLTF | TGTGCCAGCCGGGACAATCCTTCCTACGGGGCCAACGTCCTGACTTTC
TRBD1 | . | TRBJ2-6 | TRBV19 | CASSGRDRGTGANVLTF | TGTGCCAGTAGTGGCCGGGACAGGGGAACTGGGGCCAACGTCCTGACTTTC
. | . | TRBJ2-3 | TRBV5-1 | CASTFIPLAQDTQYF | TGCGCCAGCACCTTCATTCCGCTAGCCCAAGATACGCAGTATTTT
TRBD2 | . | TRBJ2-7 | TRBV5-1 | CASDSGLAGPTYEQYF | TGCGCCAGCGATTCGGGACTAGCGGGACCAACCTACGAGCAGTACTTC
. | . | TRBJ1-1 | TRBV9 | CASSGPARGTEAFF | TGTGCCAGCAGCGGGCCCGCCCGGGGCACTGAAGCTTTCTTT
TRBD1 | once | TRBJ1-5 | TRBV15 | CATSSGQEGNQPQHF | TGTGCCACCAGCAGCGGACAGGAGGGCAATCAGCCCCAGCATTTT